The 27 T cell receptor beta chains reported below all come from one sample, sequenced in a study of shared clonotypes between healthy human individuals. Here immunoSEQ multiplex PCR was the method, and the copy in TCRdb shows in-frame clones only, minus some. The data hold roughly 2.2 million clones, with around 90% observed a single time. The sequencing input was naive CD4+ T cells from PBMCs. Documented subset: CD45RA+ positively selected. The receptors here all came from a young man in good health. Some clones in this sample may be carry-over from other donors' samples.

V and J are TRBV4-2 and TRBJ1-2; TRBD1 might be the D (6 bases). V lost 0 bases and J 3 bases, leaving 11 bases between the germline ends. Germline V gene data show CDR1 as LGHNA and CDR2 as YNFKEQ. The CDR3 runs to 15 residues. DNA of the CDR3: TGTGCCAGCAGCCAAGATACGGGGGCCTACTATGGCTACACCTTC. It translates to CASSQDTGAYYGYTF.

The CDR3 is CASSLGVDRANEQFF. The CDR3 coding sequence is TGTGCCAGCAGCCTTGGGGTTGACAGGGCCAATGAGCAGTTCTTC. This chain uses TRBV7-7 with TRBJ2-1; 7 bases fit TRBD1. The CDR3 has 15 residues. Per the germline V gene, CDR1 is SSHAT and CDR2 is FNYEAQ (reference sequence). With V trimmed by 5 bases and J by 6 bases, 10 bases remained unmatched.

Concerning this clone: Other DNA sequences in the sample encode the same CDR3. CDR3: CASTGTDTQYF. The DNA of the CDR3 is TGTGCCAGCACCGGCACAGATACGCAGTATTTT. This chain connects TRBV28 to TRBJ2-3; no clear D. In germline, CDR1 is MDHEN, CDR2 SYDVKM. V was pared by 7 bases and J by 1 base, with 3 bases between. This CDR3 has 11 amino acids.

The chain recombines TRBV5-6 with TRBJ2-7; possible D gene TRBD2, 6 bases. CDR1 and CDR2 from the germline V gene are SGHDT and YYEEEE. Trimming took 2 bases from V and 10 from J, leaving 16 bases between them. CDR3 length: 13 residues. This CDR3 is CASSLGPRENQYF. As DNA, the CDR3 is TGTGCCAGCAGCTTAGGCCCCCGGGAGAATCAGTACTTC. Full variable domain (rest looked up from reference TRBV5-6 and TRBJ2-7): DAGVTQSPTHLIKTRGQQVTLRCSPKSGHDTVSWYQQALGQGPQFIFQYYEEEERQRGNFPDRFSGHQFPNYSSELNVNALLLGDSALYLCASSLGPRENQYFGPGTRLTVT.

CDR3 nucleotides: TGTGCCAGCAGTTACTCCGGCGACCACAACACTGAAGCTTTCTTT. Its translation: CASSYSGDHNTEAFF. The chain is built from TRBV6-6 and TRBJ1-1; D is ambiguous. Per the germline V gene, CDR1 is MNHNY and CDR2 is SVGAGI (reference sequence). Trimming took 0 bases from V and 2 from J, leaving 10 bases between them. CDR3 length: 15 amino acids.

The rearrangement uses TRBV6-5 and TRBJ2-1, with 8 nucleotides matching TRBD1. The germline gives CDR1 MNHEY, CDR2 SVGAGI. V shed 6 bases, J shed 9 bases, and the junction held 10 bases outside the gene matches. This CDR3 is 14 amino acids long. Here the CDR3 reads CASSPGTGTREQFF. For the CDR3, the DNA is TGTGCCAGCAGCCCCGGGACAGGAACTCGTGAGCAGTTCTTC.

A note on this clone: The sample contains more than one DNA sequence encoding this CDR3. The DNA for the CDR3 is TGCAGCGTTGTATGGGGGGATCAGCCCCAGCATTTT. Its translation: CSVVWGDQPQHF. The V gene is TRBV29-1, the J gene TRBJ1-5, with a possible D match to TRBD1 (5 bases). V dropped 4 bases and J dropped 5 bases, with 9 bases sitting between them. Germline V lookup: CDR1 SQVTM, CDR2 ANQGSEA. The CDR3 spans 12 residues.

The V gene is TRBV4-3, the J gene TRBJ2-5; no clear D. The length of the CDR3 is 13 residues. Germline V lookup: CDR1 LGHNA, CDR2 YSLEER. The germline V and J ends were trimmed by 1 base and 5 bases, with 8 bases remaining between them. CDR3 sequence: CASSQAPVETQYF. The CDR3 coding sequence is TGCGCCAGCAGCCAAGCCCCCGTGGAGACCCAGTACTTC.

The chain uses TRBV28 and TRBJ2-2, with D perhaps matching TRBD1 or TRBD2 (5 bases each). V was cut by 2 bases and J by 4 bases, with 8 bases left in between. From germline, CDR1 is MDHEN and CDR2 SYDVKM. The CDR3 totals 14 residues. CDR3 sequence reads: CASSLTGTTGELFF. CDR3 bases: TGTGCCAGCAGTTTAACCGGGACCACCGGGGAGCTGTTTTTT.

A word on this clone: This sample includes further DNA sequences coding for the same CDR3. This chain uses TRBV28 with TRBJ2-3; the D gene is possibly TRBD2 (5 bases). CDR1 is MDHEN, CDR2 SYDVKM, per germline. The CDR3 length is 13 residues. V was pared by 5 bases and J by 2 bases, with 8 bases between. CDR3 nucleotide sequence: TGTGCCAGCAGTACGGGATCCACAGATACGCAGTATTTT. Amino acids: CASSTGSTDTQYF.

This CDR3 is CASSSSGQGGIGNTIYF. DNA of the CDR3: TGTGCCAGCAGCTCCTCCGGACAGGGAGGGATTGGAAACACCATATATTTT. The rearrangement links TRBV11-2 to TRBJ1-3, with TRBD1 matching over 8 bases. V gave up 4 bases and J gave up 3 bases; unmatched junction bases: 11. CDR3 length: 17 amino acids. Germline V gene data show CDR1 as SGHAT and CDR2 as FQNNGV.

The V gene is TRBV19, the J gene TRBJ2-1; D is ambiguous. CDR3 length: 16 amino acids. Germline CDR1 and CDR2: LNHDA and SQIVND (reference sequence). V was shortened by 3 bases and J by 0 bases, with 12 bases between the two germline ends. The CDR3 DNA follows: TGTGCCAGTAGTATGTCGCACTACAGCTCCTACAATGAGCAGTTCTTC. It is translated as CASSMSHYSSYNEQFF.

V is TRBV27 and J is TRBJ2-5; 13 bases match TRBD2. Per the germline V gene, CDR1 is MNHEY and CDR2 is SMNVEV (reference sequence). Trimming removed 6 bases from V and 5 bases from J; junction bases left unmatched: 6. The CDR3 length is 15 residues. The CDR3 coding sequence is TGTGCCAGCAGAGGACTAGCGGGAGAATTCGAGACCCAGTACTTC. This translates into CASRGLAGEFETQYF.

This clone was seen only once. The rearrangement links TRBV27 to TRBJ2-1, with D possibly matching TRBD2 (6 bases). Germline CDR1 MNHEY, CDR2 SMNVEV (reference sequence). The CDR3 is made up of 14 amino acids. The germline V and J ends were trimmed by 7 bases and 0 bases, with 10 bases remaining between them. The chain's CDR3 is CASTPGGSYNEQFF. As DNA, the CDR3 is TGTGCCAGCACCCCCGGGGGCTCCTACAATGAGCAGTTCTTC.

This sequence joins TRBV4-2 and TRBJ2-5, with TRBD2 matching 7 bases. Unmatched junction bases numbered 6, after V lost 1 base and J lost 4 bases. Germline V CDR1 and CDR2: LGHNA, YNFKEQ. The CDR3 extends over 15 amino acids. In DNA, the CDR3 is TGTGCCAGCAGCCAAGGGACTAGATACGGAGAGACCCAGTACTTC. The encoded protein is CASSQGTRYGETQYF.

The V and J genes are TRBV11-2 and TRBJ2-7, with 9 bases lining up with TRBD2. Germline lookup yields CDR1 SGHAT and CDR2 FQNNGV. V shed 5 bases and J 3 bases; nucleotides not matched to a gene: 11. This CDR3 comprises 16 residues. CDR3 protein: CASSTPASGRFYEQYF. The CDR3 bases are TGTGCCAGCAGCACCCCGGCCAGCGGGAGGTTCTACGAGCAGTACTTC.

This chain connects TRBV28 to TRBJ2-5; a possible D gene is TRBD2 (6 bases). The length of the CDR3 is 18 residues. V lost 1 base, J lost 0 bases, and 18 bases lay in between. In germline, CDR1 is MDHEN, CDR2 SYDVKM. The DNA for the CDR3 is TGTGCCAGCAGTTTATTAAAGATAGCGGAGTGGTACCAAGAGACCCAGTACTTC. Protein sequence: CASSLLKIAEWYQETQYF.

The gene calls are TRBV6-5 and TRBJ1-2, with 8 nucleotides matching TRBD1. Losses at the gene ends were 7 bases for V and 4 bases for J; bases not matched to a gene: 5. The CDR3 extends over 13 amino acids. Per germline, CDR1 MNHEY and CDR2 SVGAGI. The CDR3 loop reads CASTGTGLYGYTF. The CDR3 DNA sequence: TGTGCCAGCACCGGGACAGGCCTCTATGGCTACACCTTC.

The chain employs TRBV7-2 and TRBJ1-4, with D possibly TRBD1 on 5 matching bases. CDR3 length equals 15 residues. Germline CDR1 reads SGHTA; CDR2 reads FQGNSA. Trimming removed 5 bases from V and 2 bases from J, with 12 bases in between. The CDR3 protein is CASSTIGGTNEKLFF. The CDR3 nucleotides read TGTGCCAGCAGCACGATTGGGGGGACTAATGAAAAACTGTTTTTT.

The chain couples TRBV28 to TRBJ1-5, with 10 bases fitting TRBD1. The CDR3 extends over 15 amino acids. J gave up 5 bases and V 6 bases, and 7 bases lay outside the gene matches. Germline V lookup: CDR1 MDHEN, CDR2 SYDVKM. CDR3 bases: TGTGCCAGCAGGGAGACAGGGGGCGCCTATCAGCCCCAGCATTTT. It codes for CASRETGGAYQPQHF.

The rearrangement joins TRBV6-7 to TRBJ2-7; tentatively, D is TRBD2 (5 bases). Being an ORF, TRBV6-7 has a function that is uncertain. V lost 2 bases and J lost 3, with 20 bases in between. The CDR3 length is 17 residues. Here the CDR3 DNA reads TGTGCCAGCAGTTACGAGGGAGAACTTTTTTTCCTCTACGAGCAGTACTTC. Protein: CASSYEGELFFLYEQYF.

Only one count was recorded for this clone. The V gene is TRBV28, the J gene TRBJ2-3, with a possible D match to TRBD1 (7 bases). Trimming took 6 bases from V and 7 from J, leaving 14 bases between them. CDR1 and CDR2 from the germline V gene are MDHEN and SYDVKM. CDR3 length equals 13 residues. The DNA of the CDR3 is TGTGCCAGCAGGACAGGGCTAGCGAATACGCAGTATTTT. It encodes CASRTGLANTQYF.

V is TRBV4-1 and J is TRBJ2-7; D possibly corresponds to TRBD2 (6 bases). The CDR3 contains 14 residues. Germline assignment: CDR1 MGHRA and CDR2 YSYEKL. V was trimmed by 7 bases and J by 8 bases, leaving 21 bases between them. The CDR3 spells CASTASGSSTQQYF. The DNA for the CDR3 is TGCGCCAGCACCGCGTCCGGGAGCTCGACCCAGCAGTACTTC.

The CDR3 nucleotides are TGCGCCAGCAGTGAGGTGGGGGGCACAGATACGCAGTATTTT. Protein product: CASSEVGGTDTQYF. The chain has TRBV10-1 and TRBJ2-3, with D possibly called TRBD1 or TRBD2 (5 bases each). Per the germline V gene, CDR1 is WNHNN and CDR2 is SYGVQD (reference sequence). This CDR3 is built from 14 residues. Trimming removed 2 bases at V and 1 base at J, with 7 bases between.

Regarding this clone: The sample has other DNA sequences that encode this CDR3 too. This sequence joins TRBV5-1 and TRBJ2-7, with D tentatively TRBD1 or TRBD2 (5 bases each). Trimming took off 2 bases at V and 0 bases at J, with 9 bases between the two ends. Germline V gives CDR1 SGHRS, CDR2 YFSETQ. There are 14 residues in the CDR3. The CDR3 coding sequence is TGCGCCAGCAGCTTCGGGACGCCCTCCTACGAGCAGTACTTC. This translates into CASSFGTPSYEQYF.

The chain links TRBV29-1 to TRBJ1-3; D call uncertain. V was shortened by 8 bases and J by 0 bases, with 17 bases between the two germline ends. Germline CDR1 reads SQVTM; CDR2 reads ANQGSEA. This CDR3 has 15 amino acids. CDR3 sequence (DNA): TGCAGCCCCCGGACCCTACCCGGCTCTGGAAACACCATATATTTT. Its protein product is CSPRTLPGSGNTIYF.

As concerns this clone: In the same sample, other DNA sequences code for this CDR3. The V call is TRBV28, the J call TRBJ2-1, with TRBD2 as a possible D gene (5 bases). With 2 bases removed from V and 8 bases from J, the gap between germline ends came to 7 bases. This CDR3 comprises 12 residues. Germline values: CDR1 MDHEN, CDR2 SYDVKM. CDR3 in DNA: TGTGCCAGCAGTTTAATCGGGGATGAGCAGTTCTTC. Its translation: CASSLIGDEQFF.